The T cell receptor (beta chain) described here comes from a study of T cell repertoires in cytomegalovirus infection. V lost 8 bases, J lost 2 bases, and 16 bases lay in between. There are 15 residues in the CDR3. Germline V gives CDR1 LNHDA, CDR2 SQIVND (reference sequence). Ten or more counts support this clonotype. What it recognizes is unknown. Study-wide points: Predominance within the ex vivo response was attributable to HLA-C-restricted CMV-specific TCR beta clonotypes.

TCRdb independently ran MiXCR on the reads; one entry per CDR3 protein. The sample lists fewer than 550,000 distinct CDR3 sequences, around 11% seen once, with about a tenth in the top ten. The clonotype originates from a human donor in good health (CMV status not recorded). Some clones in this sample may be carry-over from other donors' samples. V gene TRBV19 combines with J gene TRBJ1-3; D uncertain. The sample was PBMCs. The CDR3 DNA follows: TGTGCCAGTTGGTCGCGGGTACAAGCTGGAAACACCATATATTTT. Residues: CASWSRVQAGNTIYF.